This TCR beta chain stems from a study of T-cell memory formation after mild COVID-19. Trimming left V 4 bases short and J 0 bases short, with 11 bases between. Germline CDR1 SGDLS, CDR2 YYNGEE. This CDR3 is 15 amino acids long. Each CDR3 protein gets one entry after TCRdb re-called the 5' RACE reads with MiXCR. The sample records more than 4,500 distinct CDR3 sequences, around 25% being singletons. The specimen sequenced was PBMCs or a T cell subset sorted from them (not recorded which). This chain joins TRBV9 and TRBJ2-1; unclear D gene. The source of this sequence is an adult who had mild COVID-19 (a few samples of this study predate the infection). Cell type and time point are not known. CDR3 coding DNA: TGTGCCAGCAGCCGGAGCCTCAGCTCCTACAATGAGCAGTTCTTC. This translates into CASSRSLSSYNEQFF.